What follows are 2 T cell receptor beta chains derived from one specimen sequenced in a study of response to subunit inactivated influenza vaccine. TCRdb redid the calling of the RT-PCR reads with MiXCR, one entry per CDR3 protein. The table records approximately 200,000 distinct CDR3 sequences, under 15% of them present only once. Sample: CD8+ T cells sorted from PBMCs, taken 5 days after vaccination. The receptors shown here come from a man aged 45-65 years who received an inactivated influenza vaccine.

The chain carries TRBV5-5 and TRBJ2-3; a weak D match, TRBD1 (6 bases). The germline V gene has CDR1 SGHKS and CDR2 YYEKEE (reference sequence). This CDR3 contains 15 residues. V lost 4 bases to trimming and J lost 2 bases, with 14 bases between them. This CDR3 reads CASSVTGQYTDTQYF. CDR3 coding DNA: TGTGCCAGCAGCGTAACGGGACAATACACAGATACGCAGTATTTT.

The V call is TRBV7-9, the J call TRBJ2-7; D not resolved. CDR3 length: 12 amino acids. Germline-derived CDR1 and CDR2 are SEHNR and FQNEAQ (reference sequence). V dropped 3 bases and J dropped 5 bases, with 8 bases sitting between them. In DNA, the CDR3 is TGTGCCAGCAGCTTTTTCGCGGACGAGCAGTACTTC. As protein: CASSFFADEQYF. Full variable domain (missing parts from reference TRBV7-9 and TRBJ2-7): DTGVSQNPRHKITKRGQNVTFRCDPISEHNRLYWYRQTLGQGPEFLTYFQNEAQLEKSRLLSDRFSAERPKGSFSTLEIQRTEQGDSAMYLCASSFFADEQYFGPGTRLTVT.